The 26 T cell receptor beta chains below come from one sample, sequenced in a study of shared clonotypes between healthy human individuals. Libraries were prepared by immunoSEQ multiplex PCR; TCRdb keeps only in-frame clonotypes and omits some of them. The repertoire holds about 2.4 million clones, 90% to 95% seen once, with 0.36% in the top ten. Sequencing used naive CD4+ T cells from PBMCs. The subset denotes: CD45RA+ positively selected. These receptor sequences come from a man aged 18 to 35 in good health. Some clones in this sample may be carry-over from other donors' samples.

This chain joins TRBV18 and TRBJ1-4; D ambiguous. Germline loops: CDR1 KGHSH, CDR2 LQKENI. V was pared by 3 bases and J by 7 bases, with 21 bases between. This CDR3 spans 17 amino acids. CDR3 residues: CASSPFSSSGPSEKLFF. CDR3 DNA sequence: TGTGCCAGCTCACCTTTCTCCTCCAGCGGCCCCTCTGAAAAACTGTTTTTT.

The V call is TRBV6-1, the J call TRBJ1-3; D is unresolved. Trimming removed 7 bases at V and 0 bases at J, with 10 bases between. This CDR3 has 14 residues. Germline V gene lookup returns CDR1 MNHNS and CDR2 SASEGT. The CDR3 loop reads CASTPGFSGNTIYF. The CDR3 region has the DNA TGTGCCAGCACTCCGGGATTCTCTGGAAACACCATATATTTT.

V is TRBV28 and J is TRBJ1-5; no definite D call. Trimming removed 4 bases at V and 0 bases at J, with 10 bases between. Germline CDR1 is MDHEN and CDR2 is SYDVKM. This CDR3 is built from 15 residues. In DNA form, the CDR3 reads TGTGCCAGCAGTTATCCGGGAAATAGCAATCAGCCCCAGCATTTT. This translates into CASSYPGNSNQPQHF.

This clone was recorded only once. The chain employs TRBV6-1 and TRBJ1-2; weak D call: TRBD1 (6 bases). The CDR3 loop spans 18 amino acids. Trimming cost V 4 bases and J 6 bases, with 27 bases left between them. From germline, CDR1 is MNHNS and CDR2 SASEGT. CDR3 DNA: TGTGCCAGCAGTGGACGACGGGACCCCTTCGGCTGGGGGCATGGCTACACCTTC. Translating it yields CASSGRRDPFGWGHGYTF.

CDR3 protein: CASSPRLAGVTYEQYF. The CDR3 DNA reads as TGCGCCAGCAGCCCTAGACTAGCGGGAGTAACCTACGAGCAGTACTTC. The chain has TRBV4-1 and TRBJ2-7; the match to TRBD2 covers 12 bases. This CDR3 comprises 16 residues. Germline loops: CDR1 MGHRA, CDR2 YSYEKL. The junction had 6 bases not matched to a gene; V was cut back by 4 bases and J by 2 bases.

The chain recombines TRBV2 with TRBJ2-5; D gene unclear. V gave up 6 bases and J gave up 7 bases, with 9 bases separating them. The CDR3 length is 11 residues. Germline V CDR1 and CDR2: SNHLY, FYNNEI. In nucleotides, the CDR3 is TGTGCCAGCAGGGCCTATGCGACCCAGTACTTC. Residues: CASRAYATQYF.

The rearrangement joins TRBV5-4 to TRBJ2-1, with 14 bases identical to TRBD2. This CDR3 has 16 residues. With 4 bases clipped from V and 5 bases from J, the junction kept 5 bases outside the gene matches. Germline CDR1 and CDR2: SGHNT and YYREEE (reference sequence). The DNA for the CDR3 is TGTGCCAGCAGCCCGGGACTAGCGGGGGCTAACAATGAGCAGTTCTTC. As protein: CASSPGLAGANNEQFF.

The chain couples TRBV27 to TRBJ2-1; unclear D gene. Germline CDR1 reads MNHEY; CDR2 reads SMNVEV (reference sequence). The CDR3 is 14 residues long. Trimming removed 6 bases from V and 2 bases from J, with 11 bases in between. The DNA for the CDR3 is TGTGCCAGCAGCCCAAGGAGCACCTACAATGAGCAGTTCTTC. Protein: CASSPRSTYNEQFF.

V and J are TRBV5-8 and TRBJ2-2; TRBD1 matches 7 bases. The CDR3 contains 16 residues. In germline, CDR1 is SGHTS, CDR2 YDEGEE. With 3 bases clipped from V and 0 bases from J, the junction kept 5 bases outside the gene matches. This CDR3 reads CASSWGQLANTGELFF. In DNA, the CDR3 is TGTGCCAGCAGCTGGGGACAGCTCGCGAACACCGGGGAGCTGTTTTTT. The full variable domain, completed using reference TRBV5-8 and TRBJ2-2, is EAGVTQSPTHLIKTRGQQATLRCSPISGHTSVYWYQQALGLGLQFLLWYDEGEERNRGNFPPRFSGRQFPNYSSELNVNALELEDSALYLCASSWGQLANTGELFFGEGSRLTVL.

The CDR3 loop is CASSQEPQAGSGANVLTF. DNA of the CDR3: TGTGCCAGCAGCCAAGAGCCCCAGGCCGGTTCTGGGGCCAACGTCCTGACTTTC. This rearrangement joins TRBV4-2 to TRBJ2-6, with unresolved D. The CDR3 covers 18 residues. Looked up from germline, CDR1 is LGHNA and CDR2 is YNFKEQ. V was pared by 0 bases and J by 1 base, with 13 bases between.

The chain links TRBV7-8 to TRBJ1-1; D is ambiguous. Deletions cut 4 bases from V and 4 bases from J, with 10 bases between. Germline-derived CDR1 and CDR2 are SGHVS and FQNEAQ. This CDR3 has 13 amino acids. The CDR3 here is CASSSPGITEAFF. The CDR3 DNA sequence: TGTGCCAGCAGCTCCCCGGGAATCACTGAAGCTTTCTTT.

The gene calls are TRBV7-2 and TRBJ2-5, with 7 bases lining up with TRBD2. Germline assignment: CDR1 SGHTA and CDR2 FQGNSA. This CDR3 is 13 amino acids long. Germline trimming cut 5 bases from V and 3 bases from J; bases unmatched to any gene: 3. This CDR3 is CASSPSGKETQYF. Here the CDR3 DNA reads TGTGCCAGCAGCCCTAGCGGAAAAGAGACCCAGTACTTC.

This clone was observed a single time. This sequence joins TRBV27 and TRBJ2-1, with D perhaps matching TRBD2 (6 bases). Between the trimmed V and J ends, which lost 8 bases and 4 bases, there was a span of 12 bases. CDR1 is MNHEY and CDR2 is SMNVEV in the germline V gene (reference sequence). The CDR3 consists of 13 residues. The CDR3 reads CASRSGDYNEQFF. The CDR3, as DNA: TGTGCCAGCCGCTCGGGGGATTACAATGAGCAGTTCTTC.

The chain employs TRBV11-1 and TRBJ1-2; 10 bases match TRBD1. The germline V gene encodes CDR1 SGHAT and CDR2 FQDESV (reference sequence). CDR3 length: 13 residues. J lost 8 bases, V lost 3 bases, and 3 bases had no gene match. CDR3 DNA sequence: TGTGCCAGCAGCTTCGGGACAGGGGACGGCTACACCTTC. It is translated as CASSFGTGDGYTF.

The V and J genes are TRBV7-2 and TRBJ2-1, with D perhaps TRBD1 or TRBD2 (5 bases each). The CDR3 consists of 12 residues. Germline V lookup: CDR1 SGHTA, CDR2 FQGNSA. V gave up 5 bases and J gave up 10 bases, with 12 bases separating them. DNA of the CDR3: TGTGCCAGCAGCCCCGGTTGGGGGGAGCAGTTCTTC. It specifies CASSPGWGEQFF. Complete variable domain (other parts from reference TRBV7-2 and TRBJ2-1): GAGVSQSPSNKVTEKGKDVELRCDPISGHTALYWYRQSLGQGLEFLIYFQGNSAPDKSGLPSDRFSAERTGGSVSTLTIQRTQQEDSAVYLCASSPGWGEQFFGPGTRLTVL.

Details on this clone: The sample carries other DNA sequences with the same CDR3. The V gene is TRBV30, the J gene TRBJ2-3, with 7 bases matching TRBD1. CDR1 and CDR2 (germline): GTSNPN, SVGIG (reference sequence). J lost 1 base, V lost 5 bases, and 3 bases had no gene match. The CDR3 contains 13 residues. This CDR3 reads CAWGQGGTDTQYF. DNA for the CDR3: TGTGCCTGGGGCCAGGGGGGCACAGATACGCAGTATTTT.

As to this clone: Other DNA sequences in this specimen translate into the identical CDR3. This chain joins TRBV27 and TRBJ2-3; TRBD2 is a possible D gene (6 bases). From germline, CDR1 is MNHEY and CDR2 SMNVEV (reference sequence). V lost 5 bases to trimming and J lost 0 bases, with 12 bases between them. The CDR3 runs to 15 residues. The CDR3 spells CASSLAGTSTDTQYF. The CDR3 DNA is TGTGCCAGCAGTCTGGCCGGGACTAGCACAGATACGCAGTATTTT.

This clone came up once. The chain has TRBV5-1 and TRBJ1-6; TRBD1 might be the D (5 bases). Germline V CDR1 and CDR2: SGHRS, YFSETQ. V was clipped by 8 bases and J by 9 bases, with 21 bases between them. There are 15 residues in the CDR3. This CDR3 is CARRTGTVGASPLHF. The CDR3 DNA reads as TGCGCCAGAAGGACCGGTACTGTAGGGGCTTCACCCCTCCACTTT.

V usage is TRBV7-2 and J usage is TRBJ2-7; the match to TRBD1 covers 7 bases. The CDR3 loop spans 17 amino acids. Trimming took 6 bases from V and 0 from J; bases not matched to a gene: 14. Looked up from germline, CDR1 is SGHTA and CDR2 is FQGNSA. The DNA of the CDR3 is TGTGCCAGCAGTGGTGCCACTAGGGACAGTTCCTCCTACGAGCAGTACTTC. It encodes CASSGATRDSSSYEQYF.

The chain uses TRBV6-4 and TRBJ2-1, with D tentatively TRBD1 or TRBD2 (5 bases each). This CDR3 region has 15 residues. The ends were cut back, 3 bases at V and 0 bases at J, with 9 bases in the middle. The V gene's germline CDR1 is MRHNA and CDR2 SNTAGT. CDR3 sequence: CASSEGRASYNEQFF. DNA of the CDR3: TGTGCCAGCAGTGAGGGGCGGGCCTCCTACAATGAGCAGTTCTTC.

The chain carries TRBV5-6 and TRBJ2-5, with a weak D call TRBD1 (5 bases). The V gene lost 0 bases and the J gene lost 9 bases, with 9 bases spanning the gap. Germline-derived CDR1 and CDR2 are SGHDT and YYEEEE. The length of the CDR3 is 12 residues. In DNA form, the CDR3 reads TGTGCCAGCAGCTTGGGGACATTGGCCCAGTACTTC. This sequence encodes CASSLGTLAQYF.

V usage is TRBV4-3 and J usage is TRBJ2-7, with 7 bases that match TRBD2. The CDR3 length is 14 residues. Losses at the gene ends were 4 bases for V and 2 bases for J; bases not matched to a gene: 5. Per germline, CDR1 LGHNA and CDR2 YSLEER. CDR3 in amino acids: CASSPSGEAYEQYF. DNA for the CDR3: TGCGCCAGCAGCCCGAGCGGGGAAGCCTACGAGCAGTACTTC.

This clone has just a few counts. The gene calls are TRBV2 and TRBJ1-2; D is unresolved. The CDR3 runs to 12 residues. With 4 bases removed from V and 5 bases from J, the gap between germline ends came to 8 bases. The V gene's germline CDR1 is SNHLY and CDR2 FYNNEI. The CDR3 protein is CASSGARYGYTF. CDR3 coding DNA: TGTGCCAGCAGTGGGGCACGGTATGGCTACACCTTC.

The chain carries TRBV2 and TRBJ1-4, with D tentatively TRBD1 (6 bases). Trimming left V 6 bases short and J 12 bases short, with 26 bases between. The CDR3 consists of 16 residues. The germline V gene encodes CDR1 SNHLY and CDR2 FYNNEI. The CDR3 loop is CASSITQGFALLELFF. DNA for the CDR3: TGTGCCAGCAGCATAACACAGGGTTTCGCCCTGTTGGAACTGTTTTTT.

The V and J genes are TRBV4-1 and TRBJ2-5; possibly TRBD2 for D (5 bases). CDR1 and CDR2 from the germline V gene are MGHRA and YSYEKL. This CDR3 is built from 16 residues. V lost 1 base and J lost 5, with 17 bases in between. The CDR3: CASSQGAGYPRETQYF. CDR3 DNA: TGCGCCAGCAGCCAAGGGGCGGGCTATCCCCGTGAGACCCAGTACTTC.

V and J are TRBV11-3 and TRBJ2-1; no definite D call. This CDR3 comprises 14 residues. Per germline, CDR1 SGHNT and CDR2 YENEEA. Trimming removed 2 bases at V and 9 bases at J, with 14 bases between. The CDR3 nucleotides read TGTGCCAGCAGCTTAATAGCTTCTCCAGGTGAGCAGTTCTTC. It is translated as CASSLIASPGEQFF.